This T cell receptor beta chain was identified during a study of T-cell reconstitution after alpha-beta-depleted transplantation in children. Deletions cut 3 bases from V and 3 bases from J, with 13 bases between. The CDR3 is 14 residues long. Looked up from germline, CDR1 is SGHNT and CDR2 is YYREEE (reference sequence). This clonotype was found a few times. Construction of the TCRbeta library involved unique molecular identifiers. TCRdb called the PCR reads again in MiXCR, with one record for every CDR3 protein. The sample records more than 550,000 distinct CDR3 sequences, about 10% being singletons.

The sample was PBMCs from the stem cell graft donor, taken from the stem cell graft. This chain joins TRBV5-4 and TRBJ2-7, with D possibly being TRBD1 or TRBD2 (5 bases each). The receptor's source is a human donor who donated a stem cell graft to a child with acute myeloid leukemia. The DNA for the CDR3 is TGTGCCAGCAGCTCCCTGGACACTAGCTACGAGCAGTACTTC. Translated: CASSSLDTSYEQYF.